Reported below is one T cell receptor beta chain. This entry comes from a study of blood T cell repertoires in COVID-19. Across the study: From T cells, B-cell-depleted T cells, or PBMCs came the material, which was cDNA or gDNA.

The CDR3 sequence is 15 residues long. Source study methods: The authors estimated nucleated cell counts from reference gene primer amplification. Profiling relied on immunoSEQ multiplex PCR, and the TCRdb table lists in-frame clones only, not all of them. D and trimming were read from the DNA, whereas the V and J calls and clone size are those reported in that table. The sample includes 130,000 or so clones, less than 85% of them seen just once. The V call is TRBV21-1, the J call TRBJ1-4; the table gives TRBD1 as D, unverified against the DNA. TRBV21-1 is noted as a pseudogene. Material for sequencing was peripheral blood. The TCR comes from a woman older than 75 with acute or convalescent COVID-19. Here the CDR3 reads CASSKDGALNEKLFF. CDR3 bases: TGTGCCAGCAGCAAAGATGGGGCCCTAAATGAAAAACTGTTTTTT.